This TCR beta chain was identified in a study of blood T cell repertoires in COVID-19. The wider study: Both acute and convalescent COVID-19 samples were obtained from the United States, Italy and Spain. In each case, the material was cDNA or gDNA derived from T cells, B-cell-depleted T cells, or PBMCs.

V lost 5 bases to trimming and J lost 3 bases, with 11 bases between them. The CDR3 has 13 residues. Germline values: CDR1 SGHVS, CDR2 FQNEAQ. Study processing details: The authors estimated nucleated cell counts from reference gene primer amplification. Sequencing used immunoSEQ multiplex PCR; TCRdb keeps in-frame clones, though not all of them. V and J calls and clone size are those listed in that table; D and trimming were worked out from the DNA. The data hold 200,000 to 250,000 clones, with 80% to 90% observed a single time. The rearrangement links TRBV7-8 to TRBJ2-7; D might be TRBD2 (5 bases). Material for sequencing was peripheral blood. The sequence came from a young man with active or convalescent COVID-19. The CDR3 coding sequence is TGTGCCAGCAGCGGTGCGGGCTTCTACGAGCAGTACTTC. Its protein product is CASSGAGFYEQYF.